Each of the 2 T cell receptor beta chains below was sequenced from the same sample in a study of cytomegalovirus exposure and HLA in healthy donors. PCR used 60 Vbeta primers and 13 Jbeta primers. Sequencing was performed with immunoSEQ multiplex PCR; in TCRdb, only in-frame clones are kept and a portion is missing. The table lists about 130,000 clones, 70% to 80% of them singletons. The material sequenced was PBMCs. The receptors stem from a human donor in good health.

There are a few counts of this clone. V is TRBV7-8 and J is TRBJ2-3; 11 positions match TRBD2. Germline CDR1 is SGHVS and CDR2 is FQNEAQ. The length of the CDR3 is 13 residues. The J segment lost 15 bases and the V segment lost 1 base, leaving 6 bases of the junction unmatched. CDR3 nucleotide sequence: TGTGCCAGCAGCTTAGTCTCTAGCGGGGGGAGTTATTTT. Translating gives CASSLVSSGGSYF. The variable domain in full, with the rest retrieved from reference TRBV7-8 and TRBJ2-3, is GAGVSQSPRYKVAKRGQDVALRCDPISGHVSLFWYQQALGQGPEFLTYFQNEAQLDKSGLPSDRFFAERPEGSVSTLKIQRTQQEDSAVYLCASSLVSSGGSYFGPGTRLTVL.

The gene calls are TRBV9 and TRBJ1-5; no firm D call. Looked up from germline, CDR1 is SGDLS and CDR2 is YYNGEE. The V and J ends lost 3 bases and 7 bases respectively, with 14 bases between them. CDR3 length equals 14 residues. The CDR3 DNA reads TGTGCCAGCAGCGCCCAACCAGAGGGACAGCCCCAGCATTTT. It specifies CASSAQPEGQPQHF.